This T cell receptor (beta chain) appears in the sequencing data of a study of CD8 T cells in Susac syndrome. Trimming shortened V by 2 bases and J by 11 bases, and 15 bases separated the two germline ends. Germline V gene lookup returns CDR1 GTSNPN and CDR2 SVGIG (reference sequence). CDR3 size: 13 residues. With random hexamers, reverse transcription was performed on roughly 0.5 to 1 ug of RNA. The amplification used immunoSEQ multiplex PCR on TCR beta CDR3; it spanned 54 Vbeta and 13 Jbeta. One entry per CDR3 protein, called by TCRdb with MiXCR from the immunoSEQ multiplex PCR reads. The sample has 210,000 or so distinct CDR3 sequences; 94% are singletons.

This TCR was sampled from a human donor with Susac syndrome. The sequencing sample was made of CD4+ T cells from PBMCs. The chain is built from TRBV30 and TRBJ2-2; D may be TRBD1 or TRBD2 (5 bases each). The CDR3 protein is CAWSTGLAPELFF. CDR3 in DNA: TGTGCCTGGAGTACAGGCCTAGCCCCTGAGCTGTTTTTT.